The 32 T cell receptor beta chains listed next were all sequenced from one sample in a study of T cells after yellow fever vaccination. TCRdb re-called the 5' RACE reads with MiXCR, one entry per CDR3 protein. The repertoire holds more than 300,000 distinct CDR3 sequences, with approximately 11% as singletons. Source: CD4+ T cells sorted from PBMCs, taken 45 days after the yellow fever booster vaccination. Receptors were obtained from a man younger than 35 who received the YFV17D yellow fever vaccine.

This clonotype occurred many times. CDR3 protein: CASSFGQGTEAFF. The CDR3 DNA reads TGTGCCAGCAGTTTTGGACAGGGGACTGAAGCTTTCTTT. The V gene is TRBV12-3 or TRBV12-4, the J gene TRBJ1-1; 9 nucleotides agree with TRBD1. V trimming: 3 bases; J trimming: 5 bases; junction bases outside the gene matches: 1. CDR3 length equals 13 residues.

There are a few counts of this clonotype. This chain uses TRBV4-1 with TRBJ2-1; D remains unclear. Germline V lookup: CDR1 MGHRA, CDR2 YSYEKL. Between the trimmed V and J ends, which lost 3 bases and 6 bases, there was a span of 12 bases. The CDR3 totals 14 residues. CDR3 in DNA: TGCGCCAGCAGCCACCACCAAAGTATCAATGAGCAGTTCTTC. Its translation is CASSHHQSINEQFF.

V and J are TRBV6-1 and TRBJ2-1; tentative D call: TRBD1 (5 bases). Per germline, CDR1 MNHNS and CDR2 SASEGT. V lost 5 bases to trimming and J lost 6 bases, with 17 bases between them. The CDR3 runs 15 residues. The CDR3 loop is CASSPTPTVGNEQFF. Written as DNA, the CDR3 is TGTGCCAGCAGTCCCACCCCGACAGTAGGCAATGAGCAGTTCTTC.

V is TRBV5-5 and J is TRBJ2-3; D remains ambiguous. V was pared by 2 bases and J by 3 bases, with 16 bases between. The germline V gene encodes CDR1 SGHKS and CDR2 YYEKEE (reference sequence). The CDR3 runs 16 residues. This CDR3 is CASSFGSHRRTDTQYF. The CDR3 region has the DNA TGTGCCAGCAGCTTCGGGTCTCATCGACGGACAGATACGCAGTATTTT.

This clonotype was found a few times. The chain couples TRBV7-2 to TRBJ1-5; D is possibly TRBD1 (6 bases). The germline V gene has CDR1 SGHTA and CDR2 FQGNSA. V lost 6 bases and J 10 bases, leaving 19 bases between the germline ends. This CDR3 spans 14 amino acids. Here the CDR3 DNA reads TGTGCCAGCAGTTTGAGGGGGAACGACAGCCCCCAGCATTTT. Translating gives CASSLRGNDSPQHF.

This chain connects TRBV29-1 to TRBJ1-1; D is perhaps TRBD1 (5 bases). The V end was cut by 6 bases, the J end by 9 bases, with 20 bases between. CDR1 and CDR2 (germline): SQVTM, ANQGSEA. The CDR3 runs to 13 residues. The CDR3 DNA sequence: TGCAGCGTGGGGCAGGTCCAACTAGGGAAAGCTTTCTTT. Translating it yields CSVGQVQLGKAFF.

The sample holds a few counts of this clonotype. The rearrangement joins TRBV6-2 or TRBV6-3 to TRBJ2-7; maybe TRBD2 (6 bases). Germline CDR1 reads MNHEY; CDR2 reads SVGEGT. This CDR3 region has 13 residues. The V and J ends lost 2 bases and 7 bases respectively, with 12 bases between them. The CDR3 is CASSYTRRGEQYV. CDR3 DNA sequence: TGTGCCAGCAGTTACACCCGACGGGGGGAGCAGTACGTC.

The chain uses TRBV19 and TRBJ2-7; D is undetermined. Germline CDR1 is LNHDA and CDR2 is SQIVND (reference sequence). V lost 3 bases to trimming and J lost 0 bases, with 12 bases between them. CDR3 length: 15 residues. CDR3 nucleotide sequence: TGTGCCAGTAGTATGGTTAAGGGAAGCTCCTACGAGCAGTACTTC. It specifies CASSMVKGSSYEQYF.

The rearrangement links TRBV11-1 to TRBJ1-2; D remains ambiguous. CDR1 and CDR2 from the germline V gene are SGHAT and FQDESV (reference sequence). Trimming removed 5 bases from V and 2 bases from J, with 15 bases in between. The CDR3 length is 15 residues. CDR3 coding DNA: TGTGCCAGCAGCGCGAGGTCACTGGGGAACTATGGCTACACCTTC. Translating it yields CASSARSLGNYGYTF. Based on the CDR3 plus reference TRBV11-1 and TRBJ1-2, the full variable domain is EAEVAQSPRYKITEKSQAVAFWCDPISGHATLYWYRQILGQGPELLVQFQDESVVDDSQLPKDRFSAERLKGVDSTLKIQPAELGDSAMYLCASSARSLGNYGYTFGSGTRLTVV.

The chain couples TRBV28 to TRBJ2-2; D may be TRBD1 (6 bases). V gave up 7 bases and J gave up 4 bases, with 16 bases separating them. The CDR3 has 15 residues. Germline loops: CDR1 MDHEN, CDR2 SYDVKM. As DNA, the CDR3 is TGTGCCAGCATGAGTCTAGAAGGGGGCACCGGGGAGCTGTTTTTT. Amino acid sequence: CASMSLEGGTGELFF.

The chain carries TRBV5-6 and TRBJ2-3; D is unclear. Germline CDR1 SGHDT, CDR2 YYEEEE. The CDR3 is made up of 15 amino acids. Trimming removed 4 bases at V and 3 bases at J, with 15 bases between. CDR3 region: CASSAPPRRTDTQYF. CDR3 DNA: TGTGCCAGCAGCGCGCCCCCTAGACGTACAGATACGCAGTATTTT.

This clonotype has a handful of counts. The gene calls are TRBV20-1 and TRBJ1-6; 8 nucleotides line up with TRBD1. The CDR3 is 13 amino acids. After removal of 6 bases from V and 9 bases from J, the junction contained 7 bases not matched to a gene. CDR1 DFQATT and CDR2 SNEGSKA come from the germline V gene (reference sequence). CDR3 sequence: CSARTGSGSPLHF. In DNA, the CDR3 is TGCAGTGCCAGGACAGGGTCGGGTTCACCCCTCCACTTT.

DNA for the CDR3: TGCGGGGGACAGGGTTCGGGACAGGGGGAAGATACGCAGTATTTT. Protein sequence: CGGQGSGQGEDTQYF. The chain links TRBV20-1 to TRBJ2-3; 11 positions agree with TRBD1. The CDR3 totals 15 residues. Germline loops: CDR1 DFQATT, CDR2 SNEGSKA (reference sequence).

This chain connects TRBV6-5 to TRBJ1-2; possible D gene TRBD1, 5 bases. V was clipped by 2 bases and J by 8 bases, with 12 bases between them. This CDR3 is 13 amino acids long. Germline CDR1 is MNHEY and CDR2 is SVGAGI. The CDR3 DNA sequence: TGTGCCAGCAGTTACGGGGGGTCTGGCGGCTACACCTTC. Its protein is CASSYGGSGGYTF.

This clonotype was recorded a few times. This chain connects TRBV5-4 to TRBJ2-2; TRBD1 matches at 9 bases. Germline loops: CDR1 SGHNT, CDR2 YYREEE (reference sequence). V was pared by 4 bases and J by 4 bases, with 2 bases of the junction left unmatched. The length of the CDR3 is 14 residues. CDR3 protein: CASSATGGTGELFF. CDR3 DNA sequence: TGTGCCAGCAGCGCGACAGGGGGCACCGGGGAGCTGTTTTTT.

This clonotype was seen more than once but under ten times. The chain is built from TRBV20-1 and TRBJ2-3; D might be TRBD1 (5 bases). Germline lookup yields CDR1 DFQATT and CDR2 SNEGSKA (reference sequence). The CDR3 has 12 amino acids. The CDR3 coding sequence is TGCAGAAGTGGGGCGAGCACAGATACGCAGTATTTT. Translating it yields CRSGASTDTQYF.

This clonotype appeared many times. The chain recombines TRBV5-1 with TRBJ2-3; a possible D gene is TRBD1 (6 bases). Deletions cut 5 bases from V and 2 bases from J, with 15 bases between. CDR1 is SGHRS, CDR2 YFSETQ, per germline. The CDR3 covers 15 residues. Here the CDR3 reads CASRETGSPTDTQYF. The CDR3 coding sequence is TGCGCCAGCAGGGAAACAGGGTCGCCCACAGATACGCAGTATTTT. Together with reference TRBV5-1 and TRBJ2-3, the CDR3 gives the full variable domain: KAGVTQTPRYLIKTRGQQVTLSCSPISGHRSVSWYQQTPGQGLQFLFEYFSETQRNKGNFPGRFSGRQFSNSRSEMNVSTLELGDSALYLCASRETGSPTDTQYFGPGTRLTVL.

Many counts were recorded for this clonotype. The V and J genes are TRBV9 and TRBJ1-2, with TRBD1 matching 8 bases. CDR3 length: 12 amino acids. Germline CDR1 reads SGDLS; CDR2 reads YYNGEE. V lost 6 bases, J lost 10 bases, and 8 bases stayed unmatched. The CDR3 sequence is CASTYYRGDYTF. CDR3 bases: TGTGCCAGCACCTACTACAGGGGGGACTACACCTTC.

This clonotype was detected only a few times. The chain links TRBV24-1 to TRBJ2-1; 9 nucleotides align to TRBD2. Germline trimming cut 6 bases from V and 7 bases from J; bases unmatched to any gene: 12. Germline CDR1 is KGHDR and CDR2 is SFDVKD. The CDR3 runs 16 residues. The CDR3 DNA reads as TGTGCCACCAGTACTGCTCGAGGCGGGGGGGAGAATGAGCAGTTCTTC. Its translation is CATSTARGGGENEQFF.

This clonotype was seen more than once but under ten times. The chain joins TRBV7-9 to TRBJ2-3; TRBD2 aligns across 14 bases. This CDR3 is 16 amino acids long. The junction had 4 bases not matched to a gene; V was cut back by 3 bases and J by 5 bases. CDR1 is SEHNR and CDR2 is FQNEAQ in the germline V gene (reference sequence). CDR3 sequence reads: CASSLTSGGVIDTQYF. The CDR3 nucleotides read TGTGCCAGCAGCTTGACTAGCGGGGGGGTTATAGATACGCAGTATTTT.

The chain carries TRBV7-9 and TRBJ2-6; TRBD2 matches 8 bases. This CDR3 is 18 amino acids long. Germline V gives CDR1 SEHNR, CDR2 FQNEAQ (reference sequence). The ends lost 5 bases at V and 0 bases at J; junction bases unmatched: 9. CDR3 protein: CASSPLAGPSSGANVLTF. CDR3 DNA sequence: TGTGCCAGCAGCCCCCTAGCGGGCCCTTCCTCTGGGGCCAACGTCCTGACTTTC.

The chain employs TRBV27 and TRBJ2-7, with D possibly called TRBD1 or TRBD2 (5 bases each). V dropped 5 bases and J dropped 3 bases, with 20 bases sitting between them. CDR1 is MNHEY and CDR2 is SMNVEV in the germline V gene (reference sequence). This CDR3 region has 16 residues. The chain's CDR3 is CASSTRGTEVYYEQYF. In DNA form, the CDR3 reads TGTGCCAGCAGTACAAGAGGGACGGAGGTCTACTACGAGCAGTACTTC.

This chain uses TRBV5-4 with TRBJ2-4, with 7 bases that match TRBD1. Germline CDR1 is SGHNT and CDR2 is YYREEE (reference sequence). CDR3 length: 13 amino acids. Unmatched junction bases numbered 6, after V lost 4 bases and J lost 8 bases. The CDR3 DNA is TGTGCCAGCAGCAGGACAGGCTTGGACATTCAGTACTTC. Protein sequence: CASSRTGLDIQYF.

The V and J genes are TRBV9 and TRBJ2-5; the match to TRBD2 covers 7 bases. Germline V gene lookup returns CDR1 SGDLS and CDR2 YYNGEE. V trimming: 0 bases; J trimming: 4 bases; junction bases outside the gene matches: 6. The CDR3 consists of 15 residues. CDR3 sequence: CASSVGDTGGETQYF. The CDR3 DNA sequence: TGTGCCAGCAGCGTAGGAGATACGGGGGGAGAGACCCAGTACTTC. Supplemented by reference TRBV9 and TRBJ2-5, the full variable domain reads DSGVTQTPKHLITATGQRVTLRCSPRSGDLSVYWYQQSLDQGLQFLIQYYNGEERAKGNILERFSAQQFPDLHSELNLSSLELGDSALYFCASSVGDTGGETQYFGPGTRLLVL.

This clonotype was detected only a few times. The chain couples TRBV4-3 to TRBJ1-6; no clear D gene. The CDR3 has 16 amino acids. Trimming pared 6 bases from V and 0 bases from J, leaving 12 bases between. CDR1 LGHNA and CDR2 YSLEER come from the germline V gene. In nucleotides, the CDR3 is TGCGCCAGCAGACCCGGACGGAGCTCCTATAATTCACCCCTCCACTTT. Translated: CASRPGRSSYNSPLHF.

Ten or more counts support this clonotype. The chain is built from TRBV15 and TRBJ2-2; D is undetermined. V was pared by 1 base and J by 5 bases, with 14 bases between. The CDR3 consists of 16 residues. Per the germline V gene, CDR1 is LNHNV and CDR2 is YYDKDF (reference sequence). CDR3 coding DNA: TGTGCCACCAGCAGAGTTGCCGGACGGTCGACCGGGGAGCTGTTTTTT. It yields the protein CATSRVAGRSTGELFF.

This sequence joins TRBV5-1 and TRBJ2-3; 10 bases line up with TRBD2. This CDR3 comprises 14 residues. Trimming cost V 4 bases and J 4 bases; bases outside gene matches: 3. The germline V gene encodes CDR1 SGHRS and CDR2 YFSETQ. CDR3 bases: TGCGCCAGCAGCCAAGCGGGGGGGGCAGATACGCAGTATTTT. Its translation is CASSQAGGADTQYF.

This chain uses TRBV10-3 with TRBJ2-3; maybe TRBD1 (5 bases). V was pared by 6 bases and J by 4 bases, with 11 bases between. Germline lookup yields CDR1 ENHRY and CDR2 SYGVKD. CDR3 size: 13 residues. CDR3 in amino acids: CAIRETGADTQYF. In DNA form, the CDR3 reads TGTGCCATCAGGGAAACAGGAGCAGATACGCAGTATTTT.

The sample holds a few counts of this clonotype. CDR3 nucleotides: TGTGCCAGCAGCGACAGGGCGAGAGGCTACACCTTC. It encodes CASSDRARGYTF. The V gene is TRBV6-2 or TRBV6-3, the J gene TRBJ1-2; 7 nucleotides line up with TRBD1. The V gene's germline CDR1 is MNHEY and CDR2 SVGEGT. V dropped 6 bases and J dropped 8; count of bases not matched to a gene: 6. The CDR3 has 12 residues.

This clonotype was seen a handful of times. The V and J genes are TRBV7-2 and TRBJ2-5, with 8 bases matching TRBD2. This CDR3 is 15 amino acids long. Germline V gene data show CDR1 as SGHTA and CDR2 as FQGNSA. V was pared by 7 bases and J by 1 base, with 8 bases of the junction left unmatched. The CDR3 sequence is CASKAGASLQETQYF. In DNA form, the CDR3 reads TGTGCCAGCAAAGCGGGGGCCTCCCTCCAAGAGACCCAGTACTTC.

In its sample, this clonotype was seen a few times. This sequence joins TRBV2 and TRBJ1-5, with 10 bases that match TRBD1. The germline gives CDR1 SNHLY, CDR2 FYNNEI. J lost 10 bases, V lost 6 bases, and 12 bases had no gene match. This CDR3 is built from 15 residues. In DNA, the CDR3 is TGTGCCAGCAGGAAAGAGGGACAGGGGTTAGGACCCCAGCATTTT. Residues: CASRKEGQGLGPQHF.

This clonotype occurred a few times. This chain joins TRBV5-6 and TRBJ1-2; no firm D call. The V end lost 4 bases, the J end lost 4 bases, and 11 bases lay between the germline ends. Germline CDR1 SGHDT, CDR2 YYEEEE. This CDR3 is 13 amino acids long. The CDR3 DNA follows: TGTGCCAGCAGCCCCTCGAGGATCTATGGCTACACCTTC. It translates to CASSPSRIYGYTF.